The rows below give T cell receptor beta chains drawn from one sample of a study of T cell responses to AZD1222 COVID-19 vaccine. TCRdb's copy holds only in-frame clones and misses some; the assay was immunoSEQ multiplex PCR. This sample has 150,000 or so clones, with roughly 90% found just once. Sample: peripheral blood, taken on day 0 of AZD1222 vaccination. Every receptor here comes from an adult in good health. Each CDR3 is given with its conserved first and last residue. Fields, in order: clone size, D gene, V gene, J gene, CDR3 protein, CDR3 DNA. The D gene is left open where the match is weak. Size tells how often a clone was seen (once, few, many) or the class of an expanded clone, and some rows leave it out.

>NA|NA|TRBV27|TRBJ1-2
CASSLLRTHGYTF
TGTGCCAGCAGTTTGCTTCGGACACATGGCTACACCTTC
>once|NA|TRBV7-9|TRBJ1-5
CASSTGATQPQHF
TGTGCCAGCAGCACCGGGGCTACTCAGCCCCAGCATTTT
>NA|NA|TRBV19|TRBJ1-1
CASSMGGLSEAFF
TGTGCCAGTAGTATGGGAGGATTAAGTGAAGCTTTCTTT
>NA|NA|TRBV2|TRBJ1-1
CASLRGNTEAFF
TGTGCCAGCCTGAGGGGGAACACTGAAGCTTTCTTT
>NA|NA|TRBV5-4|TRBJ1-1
CASSSTGTENTEAFF
TGTGCCAGCAGCTCTACCGGGACGGAGAACACTGAAGCTTTCTTT
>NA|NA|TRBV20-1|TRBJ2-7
CSALGGYEQYF
TGCAGTGCGCTGGGGGGCTACGAGCAGTACTTC
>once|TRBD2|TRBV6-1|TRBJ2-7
CASSEEVFGGVEQYF
TGTGCCAGCAGTGAAGAAGTCTTCGGGGGGGTCGAGCAGTACTTC
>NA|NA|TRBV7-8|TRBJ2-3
CASSYGSTDTQYF
TGTGCCAGCAGCTACGGTAGCACAGATACGCAGTATTTT
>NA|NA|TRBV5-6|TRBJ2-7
CASSRDREQYF
TGTGCCAGCAGCCGGGACCGAGAGCAGTACTTC
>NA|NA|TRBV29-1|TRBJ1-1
CSVDQTNTEAFF
TGCAGCGTGGACCAGACGAACACTGAAGCTTTCTTT
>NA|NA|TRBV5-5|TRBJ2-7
CASSLWMSSEPYEQYF
TGTGCCAGCAGCTTGTGGATGTCTAGCGAACCCTACGAGCAGTACTTC
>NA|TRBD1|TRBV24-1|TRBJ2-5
CATGEDRANQETQYF
TGTGCCACCGGGGAGGACAGGGCTAACCAAGAGACCCAGTACTTC
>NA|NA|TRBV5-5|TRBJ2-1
CASSLRASDSGEQFF
TGTGCCAGCAGTCTCCGGGCCTCGGATAGCGGTGAGCAGTTCTTC
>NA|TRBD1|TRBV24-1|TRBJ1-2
CATSETGQHGYTF
TGTGCCACCAGTGAAACGGGACAGCATGGCTACACCTTC
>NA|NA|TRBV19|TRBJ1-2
CASSRPVGGYGYTF
TGTGCCAGTAGCCGACCAGTGGGGGGCTATGGCTACACCTTC
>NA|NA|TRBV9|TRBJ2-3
CASSVQVGPGTQYF
TGTGCCAGCAGCGTGCAGGTGGGGCCGGGTACGCAGTATTTT
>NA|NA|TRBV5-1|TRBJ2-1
CASSLSGMSSYNEQFF
TGCGCCAGCAGCTTGAGCGGAATGAGCTCCTACAATGAGCAGTTCTTC
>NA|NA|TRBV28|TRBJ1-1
CASSFAGNTEAFF
TGTGCCAGCAGTTTTGCCGGGAACACTGAAGCTTTCTTT
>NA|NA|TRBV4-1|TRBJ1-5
CASSQDGRLLQPQHF
TGCGCCAGCAGCCAAGACGGCCGGCTCCTGCAGCCCCAGCATTTT
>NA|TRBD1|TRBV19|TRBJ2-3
CASRMTGDRADTQYF
TGTGCCAGTAGGATGACAGGGGATCGCGCAGATACGCAGTATTTT
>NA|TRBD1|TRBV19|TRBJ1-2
CASSPQGTEYGYTF
TGTGCCAGTAGTCCACAAGGGACAGAGTATGGCTACACCTTC
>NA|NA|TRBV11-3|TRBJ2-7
CASSGRNGGQEYEQYF
TGTGCCAGCAGCGGAAGAAACGGAGGGCAGGAGTACGAGCAGTACTTC
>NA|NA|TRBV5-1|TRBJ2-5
CASSRTVQETQYF
TGCGCCAGCAGCAGGACAGTCCAAGAGACCCAGTACTTC
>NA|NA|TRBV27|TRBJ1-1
CASSFEPGNTEAFF
TGTGCCAGCAGTTTTGAACCGGGGAACACTGAAGCTTTCTTT
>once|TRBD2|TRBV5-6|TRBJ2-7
CASSLGPPAGVLEQYF
TGTGCCAGCAGCTTGGGCCCCCCAGCGGGAGTTCTCGAGCAGTACTTC
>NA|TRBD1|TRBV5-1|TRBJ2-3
CASSPQDRSTDTQYF
TGCGCCAGCAGCCCCCAGGACAGGAGTACGGATACGCAGTATTTT
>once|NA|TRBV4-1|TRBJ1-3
CASSQEIRGTGNTIYF
TGCGCCAGCAGCCAAGAGATCAGGGGAACTGGAAACACCATATATTTT
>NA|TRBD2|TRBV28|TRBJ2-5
CASSFGLAGVGETQYF
TGTGCCAGCAGTTTCGGTCTAGCGGGAGTCGGGGAGACCCAGTACTTC
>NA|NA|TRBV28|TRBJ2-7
CASSFDRSSYEQYF
TGTGCCAGCAGTTTTGACAGGAGCTCCTACGAGCAGTACTTC
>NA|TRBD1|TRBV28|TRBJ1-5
CASSTTGTGSNQPQHF
TGTGCCAGCAGTACTACTGGGACAGGGAGCAATCAGCCCCAGCATTTT
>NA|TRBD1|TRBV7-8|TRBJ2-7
CASSLDWDRVYEQYF
TGTGCCAGCAGCTTAGACTGGGACAGGGTCTACGAGCAGTACTTC
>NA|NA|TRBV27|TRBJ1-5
CASSTDRPHQPQHF
TGTGCCAGCAGTACCGACAGGCCACATCAGCCCCAGCATTTT
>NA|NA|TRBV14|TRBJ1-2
CASSPPVNYGYTF
TGTGCCAGCAGCCCGCCGGTGAACTATGGCTACACCTTC
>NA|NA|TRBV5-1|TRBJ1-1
CASSLGSDTEAFF
TGCGCCAGCAGCTTGGGATCAGATACTGAAGCTTTCTTT
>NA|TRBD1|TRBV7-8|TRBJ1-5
CASSLTGGSNQPQHF
TGTGCCAGCAGCTTGACAGGGGGAAGCAATCAGCCCCAGCATTTT
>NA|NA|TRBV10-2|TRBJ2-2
CASSEYGWTANTGELFF
TGCGCCAGCAGTGAGTATGGTTGGACAGCTAACACCGGGGAGCTGTTTTTT
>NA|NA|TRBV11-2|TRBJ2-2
CASSQPGLNTGELFF
TGTGCCAGCAGCCAACCGGGTCTTAACACCGGGGAGCTGTTTTTT
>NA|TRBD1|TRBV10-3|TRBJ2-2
CAISATGPAGELFF
TGTGCCATCAGTGCGACAGGGCCGGCCGGGGAGCTGTTTTTT
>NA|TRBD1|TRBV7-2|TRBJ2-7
CASSLWGQRTYEQYF
TGTGCCAGCAGCTTATGGGGACAGCGTACCTACGAGCAGTACTTC
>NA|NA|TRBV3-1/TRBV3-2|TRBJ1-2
CASSQVPRDYGYTF
TGTGCCAGCAGCCAAGTACCCAGAGACTATGGCTACACCTTC
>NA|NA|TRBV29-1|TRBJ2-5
CSGQAIWETQYF
TGCAGCGGACAGGCGATTTGGGAGACCCAGTACTTC
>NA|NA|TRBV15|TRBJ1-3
CATSRDRTAAIYF
TGTGCCACCAGCAGAGATCGGACGGCAGCCATATATTTT
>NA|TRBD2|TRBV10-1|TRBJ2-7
CASSESLSLAGDYEQYF
TGCGCCAGCAGTGAGTCGTTGAGCCTAGCGGGAGACTACGAGCAGTACTTC
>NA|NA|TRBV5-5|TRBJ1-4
CASSPGPNEKLFF
TGTGCCAGCAGCCCAGGACCTAATGAAAAACTGTTTTTT
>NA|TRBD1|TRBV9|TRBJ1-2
CASSTRTGGYTF
TGTGCCAGCAGCACCCGGACAGGCGGCTACACCTTC
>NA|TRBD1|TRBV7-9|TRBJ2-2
CASSHTRDRGDGELFF
TGTGCCAGCAGCCATACCCGGGACAGGGGGGACGGGGAGCTGTTTTTT